This T cell receptor beta chain was documented in a study of beta chain features in type 1 diabetes. Trimming removed 4 bases from V and 1 base from J; junction bases left unmatched: 7. The CDR3 is made up of 16 amino acids. CDR1 is SEHNR, CDR2 FQNEAQ, per germline (reference sequence). Reverse transcription of all isolated RNA meant that expressed TCRB transcripts were sequenced. The method was immunoSEQ multiplex PCR; TCRdb's version includes in-frame clones alone and lacks a portion of them. Of roughly 500,000 clones in the sample, around 10% were seen once. Points on this clone: Its antigen is not identified.

Study-wide points: cDNA-based reads could over-represent cells with high TCR expression.

The clonotype originates from a woman aged 18-29 years in good health. The gene calls are TRBV7-9 and TRBJ2-5; the match to TRBD1 covers 9 bases. The sequenced sample was naive CD4+ T cells from blood. The CDR3 reads CASSYPPGQGQETQYF. As DNA, the CDR3 is TGTGCCAGCAGCTACCCACCGGGACAGGGCCAAGAGACCCAGTACTTC.